This T cell receptor (beta chain) derives from a study of T cells in Graves' hyperthyroidism and ophthalmopathy (dated by TCRdb to between 2018 and 2020). Regarding the complete study: Peripheral blood was collected at initial diagnosis, before any treatment. To identify distinguishing TCR V-J signatures, a discovery cohort of 90 to 100 patients was used, comprising some 45 with Graves' ophthalmopathy and approximately 58 with stable Graves' hyperthyroidism. Prospective prediction of ophthalmopathy was tested in an independent validation cohort of 18 to 20 hyperthyroidism patients and 17 patients who later progressed to ophthalmopathy. The roughly 94 discovery patients were randomly split 7:3 into training and test sets. Thyroid tissue and blood T-cell repertoires from six Graves' hyperthyroidism patients were also compared in the study. Once sampling was done, hyperthyroidism patients were given methimazole at a starting dose of 30 mg daily, whereas ophthalmopathy patients were given high-dose intravenous methylprednisolone. The paper describes TCR Vbeta CDR3 sequencing of more than 120 peripheral blood samples, made up of about 41 ophthalmopathy patients, 70 to 75 hyperthyroidism patients and about 17 progressor patients. Points the paper makes about the study in general: During validation, the model predicted progression to ophthalmopathy a median of around 6 months ahead of onset, with almost 71% sensitivity and roughly 75% specificity. No statistical method was used to fix the sample size in advance, and group allocation was not hidden from the investigators. A model built on a 13 V-J signature distinguished ophthalmopathy from stable hyperthyroidism, reaching approximately 89% sensitivity and approximately 83% specificity in cross-validation and 80%/75% in testing. Most expanded thyroid clonotypes (frequency above 0.001) were also detected in blood, a finding suggesting that blood repertoires may reflect thyroid immune responses.

Ophthalmopathy patients had moderately to severely active disease, Clinical Activity Score of at least 3, NOSPECS grade of at least 4, and duration under 3 months. Exclusion was applied to patients with uncontrolled infections, other autoimmune diseases, pregnancy or lactation. Diagnoses were based on clinical symptoms, serum thyroxine and TRAb, thyroid ultrasound and orbital computed tomography. PBMCs were separated from about 10 ml of fresh peripheral blood using Ficoll-Paque density gradient centrifugation. Trizol reagent was used to extract total RNA, and RNA quality was then checked on an Agilent 2100 Bioanalyzer. The TCR beta CDR3 regions were amplified from RNA transcripts. The TCR CDR3 was subjected to a first round of RT-PCR using the HTBI primer set and the Qiagen OneStep RT-PCR kit. The libraries were constructed in a second round of multiplex PCR and then size-selected and purified. Sequencing of the libraries was done on an Illumina HiSeq2000 using paired-end 100 bp reads. From the authors' description of their analysis: SOAPnuke was used to process the raw data, with reads discarded if the reads contained adapters or uncalled bases, had a mean Phred below 15, or lacked an exact constant-primer or identifier match. High-quality paired reads were merged using COPE v1.2.5, and each unique nucleotide sequence was defined as a clonotype. MiTCR v1.1 was used to align clonotypes to the IMGT TRBV, TRBD and TRBJ reference segments. The analysis included only V-J combinations with a frequency above 0.0001, which together covered around 99% of the repertoires. The TCS score was defined as the ratio of F50 (clonal expansion) to E x V (chaos), calculated using BLOSUM62-based TCRdist between CDR3 peptides within each V-J. Welch's t-statistics and random forest reduced approximately 520 V-J features to 13, which were used in a naive Bayes classifier (R e1071). TCRdb applied fastp at Q25 and MiXCR to the public reads, then kept only in-frame beta chains. Every CDR3 protein is listed once, alongside the most common genes and DNA of its rows. These V and J calls derive from TCRdb rather than the authors' analysis. This sample holds approximately 520,000 distinct CDR3 sequences; roughly 25% were observed only once. The top ten clonotypes cover about 10% of the sample.

From the cysteine through the phenylalanine, the CDR3 covers 15 amino acids. The kept DNA is CDR3 alone, 45 bases in frame from the first base. V is pared back by 4 bases and J by 2 bases, with 15 bases lying between the germline termini. Comments on this clonotype: There is no known antigen for this receptor. Per-base qualities were not stored, and no clone one base away is much larger.

This TCR was recovered from a woman aged 30 to 39 with Graves' ophthalmopathy. The sequence links TRBV12-3 or TRBV12-4 to TRBJ2-7; the D element might be TRBD1 or TRBD2, as each aligns at 5 bases. The sample consisted of blood. CDR3 region: CASSSYRDATYEQYF. Here is the DNA: TGTGCCAGCAGTTCCTACCGGGACGCCACCTACGAGCAGTACTTC.